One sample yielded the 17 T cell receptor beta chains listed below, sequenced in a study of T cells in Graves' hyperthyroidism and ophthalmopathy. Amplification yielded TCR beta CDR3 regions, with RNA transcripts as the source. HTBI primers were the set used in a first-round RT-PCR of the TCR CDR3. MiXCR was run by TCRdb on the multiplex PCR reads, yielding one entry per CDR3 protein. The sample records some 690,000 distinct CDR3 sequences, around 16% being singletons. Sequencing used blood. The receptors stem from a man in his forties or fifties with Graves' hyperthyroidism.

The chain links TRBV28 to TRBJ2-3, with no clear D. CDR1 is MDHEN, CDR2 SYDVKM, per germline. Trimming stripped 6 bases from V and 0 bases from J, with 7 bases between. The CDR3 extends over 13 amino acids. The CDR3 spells CASRGYSTDTQYF. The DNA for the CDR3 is TGTGCCAGCAGGGGCTATAGCACAGATACGCAGTATTTT.

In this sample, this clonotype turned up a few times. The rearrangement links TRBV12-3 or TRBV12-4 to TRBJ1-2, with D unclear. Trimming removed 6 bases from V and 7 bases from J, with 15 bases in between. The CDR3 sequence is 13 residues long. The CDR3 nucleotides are TGTGCCAGCAGCAAGACATCGCCCTCTGGCTACACCTTC. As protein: CASSKTSPSGYTF.

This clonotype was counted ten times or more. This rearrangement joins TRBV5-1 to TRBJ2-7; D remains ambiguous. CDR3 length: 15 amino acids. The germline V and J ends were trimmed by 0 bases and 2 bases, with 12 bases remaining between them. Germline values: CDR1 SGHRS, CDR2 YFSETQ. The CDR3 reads CASSLELAATYEQYF. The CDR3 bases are TGCGCCAGCAGCTTGGAATTGGCGGCTACCTACGAGCAGTACTTC.

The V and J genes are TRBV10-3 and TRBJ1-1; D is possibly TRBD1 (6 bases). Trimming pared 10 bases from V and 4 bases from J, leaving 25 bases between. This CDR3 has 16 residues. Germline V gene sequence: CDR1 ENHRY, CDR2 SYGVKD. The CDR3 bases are TGTGCCACCTCTGGTAGGGGGGGCTCGTTCGGCACTGAAGCTTTCTTT. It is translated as CATSGRGGSFGTEAFF.

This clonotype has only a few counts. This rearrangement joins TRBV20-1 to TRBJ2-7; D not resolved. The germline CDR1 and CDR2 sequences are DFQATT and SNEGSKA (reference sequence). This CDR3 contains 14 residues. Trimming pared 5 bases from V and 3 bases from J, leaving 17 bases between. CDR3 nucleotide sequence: TGCAGTGCTCCTGGACCTGGTGGATACTACGAGCAGTACTTC. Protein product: CSAPGPGGYYEQYF.

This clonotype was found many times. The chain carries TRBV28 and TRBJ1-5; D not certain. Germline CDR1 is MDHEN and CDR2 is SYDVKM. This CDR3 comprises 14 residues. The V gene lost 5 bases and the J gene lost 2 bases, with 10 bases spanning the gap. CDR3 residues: CASSALFGNQPQHF. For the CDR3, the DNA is TGTGCCAGCAGTGCCCTCTTTGGCAATCAGCCCCAGCATTTT.

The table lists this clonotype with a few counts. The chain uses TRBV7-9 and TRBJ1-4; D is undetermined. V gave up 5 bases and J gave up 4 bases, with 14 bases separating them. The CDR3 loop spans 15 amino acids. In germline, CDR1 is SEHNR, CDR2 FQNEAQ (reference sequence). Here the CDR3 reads CASSPGHTGNEKLFF. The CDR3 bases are TGTGCCAGCAGCCCCGGTCATACGGGTAATGAAAAACTGTTTTTT.

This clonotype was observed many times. The CDR3 DNA reads as TGTGCCAGCTCACCAACGTCAGGGAATCAGCCCCAGCATTTT. Its translation is CASSPTSGNQPQHF. The V gene is TRBV18, the J gene TRBJ1-5; TRBD1 might be the D (5 bases). This CDR3 is 14 amino acids long. The V end was cut by 2 bases, the J end by 4 bases, with 9 bases between. The germline V gene encodes CDR1 KGHSH and CDR2 LQKENI.

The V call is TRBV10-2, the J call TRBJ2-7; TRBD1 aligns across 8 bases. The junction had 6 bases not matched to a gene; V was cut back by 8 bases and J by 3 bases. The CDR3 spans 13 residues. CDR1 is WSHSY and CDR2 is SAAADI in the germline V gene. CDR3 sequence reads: CASGRTGSYEQYF. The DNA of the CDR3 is TGCGCCAGCGGCAGGACAGGGAGCTACGAGCAGTACTTC.

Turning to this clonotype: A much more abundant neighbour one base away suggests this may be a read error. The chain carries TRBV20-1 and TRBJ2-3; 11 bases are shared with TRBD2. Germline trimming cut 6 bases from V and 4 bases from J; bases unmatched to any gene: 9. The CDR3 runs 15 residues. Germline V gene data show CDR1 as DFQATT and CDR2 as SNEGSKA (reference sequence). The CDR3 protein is CSALSGREISDTQYF. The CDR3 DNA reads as TGCAGTGCCCTTAGCGGGAGGGAGATCTCAGATACGCAGTATTTT.

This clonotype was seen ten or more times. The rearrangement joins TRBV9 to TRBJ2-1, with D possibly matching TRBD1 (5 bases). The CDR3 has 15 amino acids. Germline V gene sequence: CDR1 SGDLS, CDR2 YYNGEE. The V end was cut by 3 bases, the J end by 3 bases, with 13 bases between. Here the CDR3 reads CASSADMIVYNEQFF. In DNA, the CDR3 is TGTGCCAGCAGCGCGGACATGATTGTCTACAATGAGCAGTTCTTC. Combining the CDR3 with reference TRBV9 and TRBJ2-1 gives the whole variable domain DSGVTQTPKHLITATGQRVTLRCSPRSGDLSVYWYQQSLDQGLQFLIQYYNGEERAKGNILERFSAQQFPDLHSELNLSSLELGDSALYFCASSADMIVYNEQFFGPGTRLTVL.

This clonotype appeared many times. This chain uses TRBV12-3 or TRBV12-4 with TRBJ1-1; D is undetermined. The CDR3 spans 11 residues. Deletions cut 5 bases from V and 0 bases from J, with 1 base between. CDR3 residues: CASSMNTEAFF. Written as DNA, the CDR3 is TGTGCCAGCAGTATGAACACTGAAGCTTTCTTT.

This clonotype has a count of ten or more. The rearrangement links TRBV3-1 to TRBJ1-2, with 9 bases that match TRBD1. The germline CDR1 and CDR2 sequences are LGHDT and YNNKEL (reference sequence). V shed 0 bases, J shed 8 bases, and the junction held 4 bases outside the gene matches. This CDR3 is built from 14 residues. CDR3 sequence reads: CASSQDRDRAGYTF. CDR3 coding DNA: TGTGCCAGCAGCCAAGATCGGGACAGGGCCGGCTACACCTTC.

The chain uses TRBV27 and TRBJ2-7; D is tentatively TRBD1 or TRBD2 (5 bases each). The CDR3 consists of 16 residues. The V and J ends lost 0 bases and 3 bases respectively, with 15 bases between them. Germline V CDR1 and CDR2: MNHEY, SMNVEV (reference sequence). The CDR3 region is CASSLSPGTPHYEQYF. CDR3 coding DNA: TGTGCCAGCAGTTTATCTCCAGGGACCCCCCACTACGAGCAGTACTTC.

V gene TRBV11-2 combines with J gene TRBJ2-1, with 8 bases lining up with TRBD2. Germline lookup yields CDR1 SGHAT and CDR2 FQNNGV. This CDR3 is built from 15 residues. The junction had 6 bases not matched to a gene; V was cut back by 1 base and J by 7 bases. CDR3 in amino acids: CASSLAPTSENEQFF. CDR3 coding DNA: TGTGCCAGCAGCTTAGCCCCGACTAGCGAAAATGAGCAGTTCTTC.

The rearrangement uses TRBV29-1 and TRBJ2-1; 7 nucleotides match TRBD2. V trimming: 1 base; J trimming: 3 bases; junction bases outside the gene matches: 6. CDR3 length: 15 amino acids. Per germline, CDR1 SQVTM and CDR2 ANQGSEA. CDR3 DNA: TGCAGCGTTGAAGGGGGTCCGGGGGGCTACAATGAGCAGTTCTTC. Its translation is CSVEGGPGGYNEQFF.

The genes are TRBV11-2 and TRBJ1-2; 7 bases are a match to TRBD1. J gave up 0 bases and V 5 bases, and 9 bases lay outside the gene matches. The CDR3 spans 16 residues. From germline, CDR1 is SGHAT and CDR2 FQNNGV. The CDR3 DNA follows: TGTGCCAGCAGCCAGGGGGTAACGGGAGCTAACTATGGCTACACCTTC. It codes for CASSQGVTGANYGYTF.